This is a list of T cell receptor beta chains from one sample in a study of T cell responses to AZD1222 COVID-19 vaccine. Produced via immunoSEQ multiplex PCR; TCRdb's table is partial and in-frame only. The sample lists 90,000 to 120,000 clones, around 90% occurring once. The material was peripheral blood, obtained on day 0 of AZD1222 vaccination. The source of these receptors is an adult in good health. The CDR3 runs from the conserved cysteine through the conserved F or W. D genes are given only for firm matches. The size entry is marked missing in some rows and otherwise reads once, few, many or a size class.

clone_size	d_call	j_call	v_call	cdr3_nt	cdr3_aa
.	.	TRBJ2-1	TRBV6-7	TGTGCCAGCAGTTACTCTTCAGGCAATGAGCAGTTCTTC	CASSYSSGNEQFF
few	.	TRBJ1-2	TRBV30	TGTGCCTGGAGTTTTGGGGGGTTCTATGGCTACACCTTC	CAWSFGGFYGYTF
.	.	TRBJ2-5	TRBV6-2/TRBV6-3	TGTGCCAGCAGTTACTCGGTGGTTCAAGAGACCCAGTACTTC	CASSYSVVQETQYF
.	.	TRBJ2-7	TRBV4-3	TGCGCCAGCAGCCCTGGGGCGGACAGCCACTACGAGCAGTACTTC	CASSPGADSHYEQYF
.	TRBD1	TRBJ2-7	TRBV9	TGTGCCAGCAGCCCCAGGACAGGGTGGAACGAGCAGTACTTC	CASSPRTGWNEQYF
.	.	TRBJ1-5	TRBV7-7	TGTGCCAGCAGCTTACCCGCCGGGGAAGGCAATCAGCCCCAGCATTTT	CASSLPAGEGNQPQHF
.	.	TRBJ1-6	TRBV12-5	TGTGCTAGTGGTTTGGAGCGGTCGGGATCACCCCTCCACTTT	CASGLERSGSPLHF
.	.	TRBJ1-1	TRBV6-6	TGTGCCAGCAGTAGCGATCTAGGAGCCGGCCCTGAAGCTTTCTTT	CASSSDLGAGPEAFF
.	TRBD1	TRBJ1-1	TRBV4-2	TGTGCCAGCAGCCAAGAGGAGGGGGCCGATATTGGCTCTGAAGCTTTCTTT	CASSQEEGADIGSEAFF
.	.	TRBJ2-1	TRBV5-1	TGCGCCAGCAGCTTTTCCCAAGGGGGCTCCTACAATGAGCAGTTCTTC	CASSFSQGGSYNEQFF
.	.	TRBJ1-1	TRBV18	TGTGCCAGCTCACAGACTAACACTGAAGCTTTCTTT	CASSQTNTEAFF
.	.	TRBJ2-1	TRBV6-5	TGTGCCAGCAGTTCGTACCGGGACGTAAACTACAATGAGCAGTTCTTC	CASSSYRDVNYNEQFF
.	.	TRBJ2-3	TRBV7-9	TGTGCCAGCAGCTTCCAGGGTGCAGATACGCAGTATTTT	CASSFQGADTQYF
.	.	TRBJ2-2	TRBV6-5	TGTGCCAGCATCAAAACGAACACCGGGGAGCTGTTTTTT	CASIKTNTGELFF
once	.	TRBJ1-4	TRBV6-1	TGTGCCAGCAGTGAGACCTCAGGTGAAAAACTGTTTTTT	CASSETSGEKLFF
once	TRBD2	TRBJ2-1	TRBV6-4	TGTGCCAGCAGTGACTCGAGCGGGAGTTACAATGAGCAGTTCTTC	CASSDSSGSYNEQFF
once	.	TRBJ1-2	TRBV7-9	TGTGCCAGCAGCTTAAGCACAGATTATGGCTACACCTTC	CASSLSTDYGYTF
.	.	TRBJ2-5	TRBV6-2/TRBV6-3	TGTGCCAGCAGTAGGGGTGAAAAGGAGACCCAGTACTTC	CASSRGEKETQYF
once	.	TRBJ1-4	TRBV7-2	TGTGCCACGAGGATTAAAGAGGAGGATGAAAAACTGTTTTTT	CATRIKEEDEKLFF
.	.	TRBJ1-5	TRBV13	TGTGCCAGCAGCTACAGGGTTAATCAGCCCCAGCATTTT	CASSYRVNQPQHF
once	.	TRBJ1-2	TRBV21-1	TGTGCCAGCAGCAAATCAGGCCCGGGACAGGGTGATTCAAACTATGGCTACACCTTC	CASSKSGPGQGDSNYGYTF
.	TRBD1	TRBJ2-7	TRBV6-5	TGTGCCAGCAGATCCTGGGACAGGGGGTTCGACGAGCAGTACTTC	CASRSWDRGFDEQYF
.	TRBD1	TRBJ1-2	TRBV29-1	TGCAGCGTGAACGGACAGGGGGACGGAAGCTCTAGCTATGGCTACACCTTC	CSVNGQGDGSSSYGYTF
.	TRBD2	TRBJ2-3	TRBV28	TGTGCCAGCAGAAAAGCGAGCGGGAGCCGCACAGATACGCAGTATTTT	CASRKASGSRTDTQYF
few	.	TRBJ1-5	TRBV4-1	TGCGCCAGCAGCCAAGGGTGGGGACCCCAGCATTTT	CASSQGWGPQHF
.	.	TRBJ1-1	TRBV29-1	TGCAGCGTTAACCACAGGGAGACTGAAGCTTTCTTT	CSVNHRETEAFF
once	TRBD1	TRBJ1-1	TRBV7-6	TGTGCCAGCAGCTTATCCGGGACAGGTGGAGGGGAGGCTTTCTTT	CASSLSGTGGGEAFF
few	.	TRBJ2-7	TRBV7-9	TGTGCCAGCAGCCCCTCCGGGACCGCCGAAGCTTCCGCCTACGAGCAGTACTTC	CASSPSGTAEASAYEQYF
.	.	TRBJ1-5	TRBV7-3	TGTGCCAGCAGCCCTAAAGGGAGGGGTGGCCATCAGCCCCAGCATTTT	CASSPKGRGGHQPQHF
.	TRBD2	TRBJ2-1	TRBV4-2	TGTGCCAGCAGCCAAGATCCACTAGCGGGAGGAGGAGGGCTCTACAATGAGCAGTTCTTC	CASSQDPLAGGGGLYNEQFF
.	TRBD1	TRBJ2-1	TRBV6-5	TGTGCCAGCAGTCGGGACAGCCTAAGGGAGCAGTTCTTC	CASSRDSLREQFF
.	TRBD2	TRBJ2-5	TRBV4-3	TGCGCCAGCAGCCAATACTTTAGCGGGGCCTCCCTTGAGACCCAGTACTTC	CASSQYFSGASLETQYF
once	.	TRBJ1-4	TRBV5-6	TGTGCCAGCAGCTTGGCGGCAGGCCATAATGAAAAACTGTTTTTT	CASSLAAGHNEKLFF
.	.	TRBJ2-7	TRBV7-2	TGTGCCAGCAGCTCCGACCCAGCAGGTCAGAGCTCCTACGAGCAGTACTTC	CASSSDPAGQSSYEQYF
.	.	TRBJ1-4	TRBV6-5	TGTGCCAGCAGTTACAGTGAGTTAGGTGAAAAACTGTTTTTT	CASSYSELGEKLFF
.	TRBD1	TRBJ2-1	TRBV9	TGTGCCAGCAGCGACGGATACAGGGGATCTTACAATGAGCAGTTCTTC	CASSDGYRGSYNEQFF
.	TRBD1	TRBJ2-1	TRBV7-3	TGTGCCAGCAGCCGCCGGGACAGTCAACACAATGAGCAGTTCTTC	CASSRRDSQHNEQFF
once	.	TRBJ2-2	TRBV18	TGTGCCAGCTCACTGGGACCCCTCCGGGGGGAGCTGTTTTTT	CASSLGPLRGELFF
.	.	TRBJ2-5	TRBV12-5	TGTGCTAGTCAACCCCCGGGACCAGGGGAGACCCAGTACTTC	CASQPPGPGETQYF